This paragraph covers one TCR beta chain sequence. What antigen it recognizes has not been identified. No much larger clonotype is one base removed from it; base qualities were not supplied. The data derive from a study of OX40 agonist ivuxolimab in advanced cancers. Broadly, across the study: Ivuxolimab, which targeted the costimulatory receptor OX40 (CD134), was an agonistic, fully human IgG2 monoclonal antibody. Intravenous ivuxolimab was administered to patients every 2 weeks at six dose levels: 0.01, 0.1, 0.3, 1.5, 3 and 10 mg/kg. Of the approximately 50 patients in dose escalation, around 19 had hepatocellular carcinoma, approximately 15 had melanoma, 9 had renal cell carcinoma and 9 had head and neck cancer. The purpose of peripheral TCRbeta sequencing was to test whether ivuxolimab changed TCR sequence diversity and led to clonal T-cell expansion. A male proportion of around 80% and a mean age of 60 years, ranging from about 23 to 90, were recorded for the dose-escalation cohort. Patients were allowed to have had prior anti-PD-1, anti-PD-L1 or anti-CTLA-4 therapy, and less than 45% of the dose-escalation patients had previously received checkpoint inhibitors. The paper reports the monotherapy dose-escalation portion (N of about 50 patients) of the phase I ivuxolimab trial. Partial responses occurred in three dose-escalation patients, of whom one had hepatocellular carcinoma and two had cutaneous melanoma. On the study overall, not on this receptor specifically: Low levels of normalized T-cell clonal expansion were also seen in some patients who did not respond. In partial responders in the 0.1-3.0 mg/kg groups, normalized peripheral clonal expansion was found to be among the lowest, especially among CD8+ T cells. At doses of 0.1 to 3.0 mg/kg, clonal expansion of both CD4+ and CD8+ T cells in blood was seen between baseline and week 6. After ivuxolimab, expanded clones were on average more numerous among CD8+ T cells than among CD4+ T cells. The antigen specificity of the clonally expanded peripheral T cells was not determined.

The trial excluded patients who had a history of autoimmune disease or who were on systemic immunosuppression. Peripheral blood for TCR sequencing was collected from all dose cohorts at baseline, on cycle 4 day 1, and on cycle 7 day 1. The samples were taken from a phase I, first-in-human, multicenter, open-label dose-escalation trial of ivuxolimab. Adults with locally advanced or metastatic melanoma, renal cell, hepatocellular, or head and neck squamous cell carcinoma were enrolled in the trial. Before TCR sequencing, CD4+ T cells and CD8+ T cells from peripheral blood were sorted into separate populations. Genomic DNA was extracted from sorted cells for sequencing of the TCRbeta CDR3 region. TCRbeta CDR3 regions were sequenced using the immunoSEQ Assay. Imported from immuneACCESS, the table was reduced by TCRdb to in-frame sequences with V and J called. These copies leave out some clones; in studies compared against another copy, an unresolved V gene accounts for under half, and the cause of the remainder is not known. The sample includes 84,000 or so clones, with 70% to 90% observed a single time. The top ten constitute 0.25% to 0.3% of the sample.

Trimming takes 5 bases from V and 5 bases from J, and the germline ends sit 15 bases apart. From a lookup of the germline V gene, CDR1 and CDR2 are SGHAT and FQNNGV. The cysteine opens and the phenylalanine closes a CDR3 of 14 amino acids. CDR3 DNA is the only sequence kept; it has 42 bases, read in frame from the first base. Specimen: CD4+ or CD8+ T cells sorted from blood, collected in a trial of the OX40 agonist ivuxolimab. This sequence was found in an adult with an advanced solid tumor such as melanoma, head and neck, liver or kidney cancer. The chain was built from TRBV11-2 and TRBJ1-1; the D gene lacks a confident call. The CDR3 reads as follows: CASSVNGRGTEAFF. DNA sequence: TGTGCCAGCAGCGTTAACGGACGGGGAACTGAAGCTTTCTTT.